This TCR beta chain was profiled in a study of blood T cell repertoires in COVID-19. Across the study: COVID-19 samples collected from the United States, Italy and Spain covered acute and convalescent phases. T cells, B-cell-depleted T cells, or PBMCs provided the cDNA or gDNA that served as material.

Authors' analysis steps: Amplification from reference gene primers served as the basis for estimated nucleated cell counts. The table came from immunoSEQ multiplex PCR; TCRdb's copy has only in-frame clones and leaves some out. The DNA gave D and trimming, while V, J and clone size come from that table. In the table there are tens of thousands of clones, around 89% of which are singletons. The length of the CDR3 is 19 residues. Germline-derived CDR1 and CDR2 are MNHEY and SMNVEV (reference sequence). V was pared by 3 bases and J by 1 base, with 18 bases of the junction left unmatched. This clone was found once.

The receptor was isolated from a human donor in a cohort sampled during active COVID-19. This chain joins TRBV27 and TRBJ2-7; 7 bases line up with TRBD1. Sequencing input: peripheral blood. As DNA, the CDR3 is TGTGCCAGCAGTTTGAATCCGGACCAGACAGGGCTACTTTCCTACGAGCAGTACTTC. Its translation is CASSLNPDQTGLLSYEQYF.